This entry lists 25 T cell receptor beta chains sequenced from one sample in a study of control samples from healthy donors and cancer patients. The repertoire was sequenced with immunoSEQ multiplex PCR; TCRdb's copy has only in-frame clones and lacks some. The sample has about 180,000 clones; about 90% are singletons. Sequencing was done on a sample of blood. The receptors originated from a woman aged 45-65 years in good health.

The chain is built from TRBV7-9 and TRBJ1-1; possible D gene TRBD1, 6 bases. CDR3 length: 13 residues. Trimming took 3 bases from V and 4 from J, leaving 9 bases between them. CDR1 and CDR2 from the germline V gene are SEHNR and FQNEAQ (reference sequence). The CDR3 DNA sequence: TGTGCCAGCAGCTTCGGAGGGGGCACTGAAGCTTTCTTT. Protein product: CASSFGGGTEAFF. Full variable domain (remainder filled in from reference TRBV7-9 and TRBJ1-1): DTGVSQNPRHKITKRGQNVTFRCDPISEHNRLYWYRQTLGQGPEFLTYFQNEAQLEKSRLLSDRFSAERPKGSFSTLEIQRTEQGDSAMYLCASSFGGGTEAFFGQGTRLTVV.

The V gene is TRBV6-6, the J gene TRBJ1-6; TRBD1 is a possible D gene (5 bases). Germline V gene lookup returns CDR1 MNHNY and CDR2 SVGAGI (reference sequence). The CDR3 is 18 amino acids. V was clipped by 5 bases and J by 0 bases, with 17 bases between them. The CDR3 nucleotides read TGTGCCAGCAGTGGATCAACGACAGCGAGCTCCTATAATTCACCCCTCCACTTT. This sequence encodes CASSGSTTASSYNSPLHF.

V and J are TRBV19 and TRBJ2-6; 8 bases are shared with TRBD2. J gave up 2 bases and V 4 bases, and 10 bases lay outside the gene matches. Germline V CDR1 and CDR2: LNHDA, SQIVND (reference sequence). This CDR3 has 18 residues. The CDR3 coding sequence is TGTGCCAGTAGTACAACCGGGACTAGAGGCGCTGGGGCCAACGTCCTGACTTTC. Encoded protein: CASSTTGTRGAGANVLTF.

V is TRBV28 and J is TRBJ2-1; a possible D gene is TRBD1 (6 bases). The CDR3 is 14 residues long. V was clipped by 3 bases and J by 8 bases, with 14 bases between them. Germline CDR1 MDHEN, CDR2 SYDVKM. The CDR3 DNA is TGTGCCAGCAGTTTTATCACAGGGTCGCATGAGCAGTTCTTC. This sequence encodes CASSFITGSHEQFF.

This chain connects TRBV19 to TRBJ1-2; D uncertain. This CDR3 comprises 13 residues. CDR1 is LNHDA, CDR2 SQIVND, per germline (reference sequence). Trimming removed 1 base from V and 3 bases from J, with 6 bases in between. CDR3 amino acids: CASSIGRHYGYTF. CDR3 in DNA: TGTGCCAGTAGTATAGGGCGACACTATGGCTACACCTTC.

The chain uses TRBV30 and TRBJ1-5, with unresolved D. Trimming pared 8 bases from V and 8 bases from J, leaving 10 bases between. Per germline, CDR1 GTSNPN and CDR2 SVGIG (reference sequence). The CDR3 sequence is 10 residues long. CDR3 protein: CAVGGKPQHF. In DNA form, the CDR3 reads TGTGCCGTAGGAGGGAAGCCCCAGCATTTT.

The rearrangement joins TRBV10-3 to TRBJ2-2; D tentatively fits TRBD1 or TRBD2 (5 bases each). Germline CDR1 is ENHRY and CDR2 is SYGVKD. This CDR3 contains 15 residues. The V end lost 0 bases, the J end lost 5 bases, and 10 bases lay between the germline ends. CDR3 region: CAISESDWGTGELFF. CDR3 DNA sequence: TGTGCCATCAGTGAGTCAGACTGGGGGACCGGGGAGCTGTTTTTT.

The rearrangement links TRBV9 to TRBJ1-1; 8 bases are shared with TRBD1. Unmatched junction bases numbered 8, after V lost 0 bases and J lost 10 bases. Germline V CDR1 and CDR2: SGDLS, YYNGEE. CDR3 length equals 14 residues. CDR3 region: CASSVATQGAGAFF. CDR3 coding DNA: TGTGCCAGCAGCGTAGCAACTCAGGGGGCAGGAGCTTTCTTT.

This clone was seen a few times. The chain joins TRBV11-2 to TRBJ1-4; D call uncertain. Trimming cost V 3 bases and J 7 bases, with 15 bases left between them. This CDR3 region has 15 residues. CDR1 and CDR2 (germline): SGHAT, FQNNGV. CDR3 nucleotides: TGTGCCAGCAGCTTCCAAACCGGATCTCCTGAAAAACTGTTTTTT. Protein sequence: CASSFQTGSPEKLFF.

This chain uses TRBV24-1 with TRBJ2-5; a possible D gene is TRBD2 (5 bases). The V end was cut by 1 base, the J end by 2 bases, with 10 bases between. Germline loops: CDR1 KGHDR, CDR2 SFDVKD. This CDR3 is built from 15 residues. The CDR3, as DNA: TGTGCCACCAGTGATTTTCAACGGGAACAAGAGACCCAGTACTTC. Translation: CATSDFQREQETQYF.

The chain combines TRBV7-2 with TRBJ2-5, with TRBD2 matching 13 bases. Per germline, CDR1 SGHTA and CDR2 FQGNSA. V dropped 5 bases and J dropped 7; count of bases not matched to a gene: 4. CDR3 length: 14 residues. The CDR3 region is CASSPRLAGGTQYF. The CDR3 DNA follows: TGTGCCAGCAGCCCCCGACTAGCGGGAGGGACCCAGTACTTC. Complete variable domain (other parts from reference TRBV7-2 and TRBJ2-5): GAGVSQSPSNKVTEKGKDVELRCDPISGHTALYWYRQSLGQGLEFLIYFQGNSAPDKSGLPSDRFSAERTGGSVSTLTIQRTQQEDSAVYLCASSPRLAGGTQYFGPGTRLLVL.

V gene TRBV9 combines with J gene TRBJ2-7; D may be TRBD1 or TRBD2 (5 bases each). This CDR3 is 14 amino acids long. Trimming removed 4 bases from V and 2 bases from J, with 13 bases in between. Germline V CDR1 and CDR2: SGDLS, YYNGEE. The CDR3 protein is CASSPWDGPYEQYF. In DNA form, the CDR3 reads TGTGCCAGCAGCCCCTGGGACGGACCCTACGAGCAGTACTTC.

This rearrangement joins TRBV7-3 to TRBJ2-2, with D perhaps TRBD1 or TRBD2 (5 bases each). From germline, CDR1 is SGHTA and CDR2 FQGTGA. Trimming shortened V by 2 bases and J by 7 bases, and 11 bases separated the two germline ends. The CDR3 spans 14 residues. The CDR3 region has the DNA TGTGCCAGCAGCTTAGGGGGACCCGACGGGGAGCTGTTTTTT. Translated, it gives CASSLGGPDGELFF.

V is TRBV7-2 and J is TRBJ2-5; weak D call: TRBD2 (6 bases). V was pared by 0 bases and J by 3 bases, with 11 bases between. The CDR3 contains 15 residues. Germline values: CDR1 SGHTA, CDR2 FQGNSA. The CDR3 region has the DNA TGTGCCAGCAGCTTAGCTGGGGGGATGAAAGAGACCCAGTACTTC. This sequence encodes CASSLAGGMKETQYF.

This clone was seen only once. V and J are TRBV11-2 and TRBJ2-5; D is perhaps TRBD2 (6 bases). Trimming left V 7 bases short and J 2 bases short, with 14 bases between. CDR1 and CDR2 from the germline V gene are SGHAT and FQNNGV. This CDR3 has 14 residues. CDR3 nucleotide sequence: TGTGCCAGCACCATCCCGGGACTGCAAGAGACCCAGTACTTC. This sequence encodes CASTIPGLQETQYF.

The CDR3 nucleotides are TGTGCCAGCAGGGTGAACGGTGGAGGCTACACCTTC. Its protein is CASRVNGGGYTF. V gene TRBV2 combines with J gene TRBJ1-2, with unresolved D. The germline V gene encodes CDR1 SNHLY and CDR2 FYNNEI. The CDR3 covers 12 residues. Between the trimmed V and J ends, which lost 6 bases and 8 bases, there was a span of 13 bases.

This chain links TRBV24-1 with TRBJ1-2; D not resolved. V dropped 4 bases and J dropped 2 bases, with 19 bases sitting between them. Germline loops: CDR1 KGHDR, CDR2 SFDVKD. The CDR3 is 17 residues long. CDR3 nucleotides: TGTGCCACCAGTGACCGAGGGCCAATCTCTTCGAACTATGGCTACACCTTC. Its protein is CATSDRGPISSNYGYTF.

The rearrangement uses TRBV11-3 and TRBJ2-7; D unresolved. The CDR3 is 13 residues long. Trimming took 9 bases from V and 3 from J, leaving 15 bases between them. Germline V gene sequence: CDR1 SGHNT, CDR2 YENEEA. The CDR3 loop reads CARTDQLLYEQYF. Here the CDR3 DNA reads TGTGCCAGAACCGACCAGTTACTCTACGAGCAGTACTTC.

The chain employs TRBV7-9 and TRBJ1-1; tentatively, D is TRBD1 (6 bases). This CDR3 contains 12 residues. Germline CDR1 and CDR2: SEHNR and FQNEAQ (reference sequence). Trimming took 5 bases from V and 10 from J, leaving 14 bases between them. CDR3 DNA sequence: TGTGCCAGCAGCATCAACAGGGAACGAGCTTTCTTT. It codes for CASSINRERAFF.

V and J are TRBV7-8 and TRBJ1-2; 7 nucleotides agree with TRBD1. The CDR3 totals 15 residues. Per germline, CDR1 SGHVS and CDR2 FQNEAQ. V lost 5 bases, J lost 5 bases, and 11 bases stayed unmatched. CDR3 in amino acids: CASSQQTGSGYGYTF. The DNA of the CDR3 is TGTGCCAGCAGCCAGCAGACAGGGAGTGGATATGGCTACACCTTC.

The chain links TRBV9 to TRBJ2-1; D is perhaps TRBD2 (6 bases). From germline, CDR1 is SGDLS and CDR2 YYNGEE. The CDR3 extends over 15 amino acids. The ends were cut back, 3 bases at V and 6 bases at J, with 16 bases in the middle. For the CDR3, the DNA is TGTGCCAGCAGCGCGGACCCGGGACTTCGCAATGAGCAGTTCTTC. Translated, it gives CASSADPGLRNEQFF. The whole variable domain, remainder taken from reference TRBV9 and TRBJ2-1, is DSGVTQTPKHLITATGQRVTLRCSPRSGDLSVYWYQQSLDQGLQFLIQYYNGEERAKGNILERFSAQQFPDLHSELNLSSLELGDSALYFCASSADPGLRNEQFFGPGTRLTVL.

CDR3 region: CASSSTAQGAFF. The CDR3 DNA reads as TGTGCCAGCAGTTCAACAGCCCAGGGAGCTTTCTTT. V and J are TRBV28 and TRBJ1-1, with D tentatively TRBD1 (5 bases). This CDR3 contains 12 residues. Germline V CDR1 and CDR2: MDHEN, SYDVKM. Trimming took off 4 bases at V and 10 bases at J, with 13 bases between the two ends.

The chain links TRBV19 to TRBJ2-7, with D unclear. Trimming stripped 2 bases from V and 2 bases from J, with 10 bases between. CDR1 is LNHDA, CDR2 SQIVND, per germline (reference sequence). CDR3 size: 14 residues. CDR3 sequence (DNA): TGTGCCAGTAGTATACGGGTCGGCCCCTACGAGCAGTACTTC. This codes for CASSIRVGPYEQYF.

The V gene is TRBV5-1, the J gene TRBJ2-5; 10 bases align to TRBD1. The junction had 4 bases not matched to a gene; V was cut back by 3 bases and J by 2 bases. CDR1 and CDR2 from the germline V gene are SGHRS and YFSETQ. There are 15 residues in the CDR3. CDR3 coding DNA: TGCGCCAGCAGCTCAGGGGGACAGGGGCAAGAGACCCAGTACTTC. Amino acids: CASSSGGQGQETQYF.

The chain uses TRBV14 and TRBJ2-7; TRBD2 might be the D (5 bases). This CDR3 region has 15 residues. Trimming cost V 0 bases and J 5 bases, with 14 bases left between them. Per germline, CDR1 SGHDN and CDR2 FVKESK. The CDR3 nucleotides are TGTGCCAGCAGCCAAGATTGGGTTGGGAGAAACGAGCAGTACTTC. Its protein product is CASSQDWVGRNEQYF. Filled out from reference TRBV14 and TRBJ2-7, the complete variable domain reads EAGVTQFPSHSVIEKGQTVTLRCDPISGHDNLYWYRRVMGKEIKFLLHFVKESKQDESGMPNNRFLAERTGGTYSTLKVQPAELEDSGVYFCASSQDWVGRNEQYFGPGTRLTVT.